The rows below give T cell receptor beta chains drawn from one sample of a study. TCRdb analysed the RT-PCR reads with MiXCR anew, one entry per CDR3 protein. The table includes about 680,000 distinct CDR3 sequences, 13% to 15% detected once. Source material: memory CD4+ T cells from blood. These receptors all come from a female donor in good health, serving as a healthy control. Each CDR3 is given with its conserved first and last residue. D genes are given only for firm matches. Size tells how often a clone was seen (once, few, many) or the class of an expanded clone, and some rows leave it out.

v_gene	j_gene	d_gene	abundance	len	CDR3aa	CDR3nt
TRBV20-1	TRBJ2-7	TRBD1	few	15	CSARRGTGGSYEQYF	TGCAGTGCTAGGAGGGGTACAGGGGGCTCCTACGAGCAGTACTTC
TRBV6-2/TRBV6-3	TRBJ1-5	-	few	14	CASSYLGETQPQHF	TGTGCCAGCAGTTACTTAGGGGAAACTCAGCCCCAGCATTTT
TRBV6-6	TRBJ1-4	-	-	13	CASSYSRNEKLFF	TGTGCCAGCAGTTACTCACGGAATGAAAAACTGTTTTTT
TRBV4-3	TRBJ2-3	-	many	14	CASSQDAGWNTQYF	TGCGCCAGCAGCCAAGATGCCGGGTGGAATACGCAGTATTTT
TRBV15	TRBJ1-5	-	many	13	CATSSNSNQPQHF	TGTGCCACCAGCAGTAATAGCAATCAGCCCCAGCATTTT
TRBV20-1	TRBJ2-5	-	many	14	CSARDFWEQETQYF	TGCAGTGCTAGAGATTTTTGGGAACAAGAGACCCAGTACTTC
TRBV7-2	TRBJ2-7	-	many	13	CASSLKQGAEQYF	TGTGCCAGCAGCTTAAAGCAAGGGGCCGAGCAGTACTTC
TRBV7-2	TRBJ1-2	TRBD1	-	16	CASSLGRMGQGYGYTF	TGTGCCAGCAGCTTAGGGAGAATGGGACAGGGGTATGGCTACACCTTC
TRBV27	TRBJ2-5	TRBD2	-	17	CASAWTSGGAARETQYF	TGTGCCAGCGCCTGGACTAGCGGGGGGGCCGCGCGAGAGACCCAGTACTTC
TRBV27	TRBJ1-1	-	-	15	CASSLTQGRGTEAFF	TGTGCCAGCAGTTTAACGCAGGGGAGAGGCACTGAAGCTTTCTTT
TRBV10-3	TRBJ2-1	TRBD1	many	14	CAIRGTGGYNEQFF	TGTGCCATCAGAGGGACAGGGGGGTACAATGAGCAGTTCTTC
TRBV20-1	TRBJ2-2	TRBD2	-	15	CSAILAGADTGELFF	TGCAGTGCTATTCTAGCGGGAGCGGACACCGGGGAGCTGTTTTTT
TRBV20-1	TRBJ2-7	-	-	13	CSASRPATYEQYF	TGCAGTGCTAGTCGGCCAGCCACCTACGAGCAGTACTTC
TRBV6-5	TRBJ2-5	-	many	16	CASSYGGSDSRETQYF	TGTGCCAGCAGTTATGGGGGTTCGGACTCACGAGAGACCCAGTACTTC
TRBV7-9	TRBJ2-5	-	many	13	CASSRSEQETQYF	TGTGCCAGCAGCCGTAGCGAGCAAGAGACCCAGTACTTC
TRBV9	TRBJ1-2	-	few	14	CASSPHGDLYGYTF	TGTGCCAGCAGCCCGCACGGCGACCTCTATGGCTACACCTTC
TRBV11-2	TRBJ2-1	TRBD2	many	16	CASSIRLAGAGNEQFF	TGTGCCAGCAGCATTCGACTAGCGGGAGCGGGTAATGAGCAGTTCTTC
TRBV24-1	TRBJ2-5	-	many	13	CATSLGGEETQYF	TGTGCCACCAGTTTGGGGGGCGAAGAGACCCAGTACTTC
TRBV24-1	TRBJ2-1	TRBD1	-	15	CATSEGDRVSNEQFF	TGTGCCACCAGTGAGGGGGACAGGGTAAGCAATGAGCAGTTCTTC
TRBV10-3	TRBJ2-1	-	-	13	CAISALVSNEQFF	TGTGCCATCAGTGCACTAGTGAGCAATGAGCAGTTCTTC
TRBV7-2	TRBJ1-5	-	-	16	CASSPRGSSYSGPQHF	TGTGCCAGCAGCCCGAGGGGCAGCTCGTATTCAGGGCCCCAGCATTTT
TRBV7-7	TRBJ2-2	TRBD1	few	15	CASSQGQGLTGELFF	TGTGCCAGCAGCCAGGGACAGGGCCTCACCGGGGAGCTGTTTTTT
TRBV7-3	TRBJ2-1	TRBD2	-	15	CASSPRSGTSDEQFF	TGTGCCAGCAGCCCGCGATCCGGGACTAGCGATGAGCAGTTCTTC
TRBV28	TRBJ2-3	TRBD1	-	15	CASSLSQGAADTQYF	TGTGCCAGCAGTTTATCCCAGGGGGCCGCAGATACGCAGTATTTT
TRBV10-3	TRBJ1-1	-	few	13	CAISDGSNTEAFF	TGTGCCATCAGTGACGGATCGAACACTGAAGCTTTCTTT
TRBV7-2	TRBJ2-4	-	once	12	CASSSGLHIQYF	TGTGCCAGCAGCTCGGGACTTCACATTCAGTACTTC
TRBV3-1	TRBJ1-3	-	-	17	CASSWGTGQTVGNTIYF	TGTGCCAGCAGCTGGGGTACGGGGCAGACCGTAGGAAACACCATATATTTT
TRBV12-3/TRBV12-4	TRBJ2-1	TRBD2	few	15	CASTFSGSGGNEQFF	TGTGCCAGCACCTTTAGCGGGAGTGGTGGGAATGAGCAGTTCTTC
TRBV5-1	TRBJ2-7	-	many	17	CASSFLRDTGFSYEQYF	TGCGCCAGCAGCTTCCTCCGGGACACAGGGTTCTCCTACGAGCAGTACTTC
TRBV4-3	TRBJ2-7	TRBD2	-	16	CASSPREGGRQYEQYF	TGCGCCAGCAGCCCCCGAGAGGGCGGGAGACAGTACGAGCAGTACTTC
TRBV29-1	TRBJ1-2	-	many	13	CSVGGASGYGYTF	TGCAGCGTTGGGGGGGCTAGCGGGTATGGCTACACCTTC
TRBV3-1	TRBJ1-2	-	-	14	CASRPGQRRYGYTF	TGTGCCAGCAGGCCCGGACAGCGAAGATATGGCTACACCTTC
TRBV20-1	TRBJ1-5	-	-	14	CSARRLTANQPQHF	TGCAGTGCTAGAAGGTTGACAGCGAATCAGCCCCAGCATTTT
TRBV5-1	TRBJ2-3	TRBD2	few	17	CASSLWTSGERTDTQYF	TGCGCCAGCAGCTTGTGGACTAGCGGGGAACGCACAGATACGCAGTATTTT
TRBV7-3	TRBJ2-7	-	few	14	CASSLSVGTYEQYF	TGTGCCAGCAGCTTAAGTGTAGGAACCTACGAGCAGTACTTC
TRBV7-9	TRBJ2-4	TRBD2	few	18	CASSDLTSGGLAKNIQYF	TGTGCCAGCAGCGACCTGACTAGCGGGGGGCTAGCCAAAAACATTCAGTACTTC
TRBV10-3	TRBJ1-1	-	many	14	CAISPAGLTTEAFF	TGTGCCATCTCCCCGGCGGGGTTGACCACTGAAGCTTTCTTT
TRBV9	TRBJ2-7	TRBD2	-	14	CASSPASGSYEQYF	TGTGCCAGCAGCCCCGCTAGCGGCTCCTACGAGCAGTACTTC
TRBV12-3/TRBV12-4	TRBJ2-1	-	-	15	CASSRPASSYNEQFF	TGTGCCAGCAGCCGCCCTGCGAGCTCCTACAATGAGCAGTTCTTC
TRBV5-1	TRBJ2-3	TRBD2	many	15	CASSLSLAGQDTQYF	TGCGCCAGCAGCTTGAGTCTAGCGGGACAAGATACGCAGTATTTT
TRBV7-9	TRBJ1-2	TRBD1	few	14	CASSLAGQGHGYTF	TGTGCCAGCAGCTTGGCTGGACAGGGGCATGGCTACACCTTC
TRBV5-1	TRBJ1-3	-	-	16	CASSLGQGISGNTIYF	TGCGCCAGCAGCTTGGGTCAGGGGATCTCTGGAAACACCATATATTTT
TRBV7-2	TRBJ1-2	TRBD1	many	15	CASSLAGTGHYGYTF	TGTGCCAGCAGCTTAGCCGGGACAGGGCACTATGGCTACACCTTC
TRBV6-6	TRBJ1-2	-	few	12	CASSYSVGSFTF	TGTGCCAGCAGTTACTCTGTGGGCTCCTTCACCTTC
TRBV20-1	TRBJ2-3	TRBD2	-	14	CSARDGRGPDTQYF	TGCAGTGCTAGAGATGGGAGGGGACCAGATACGCAGTATTTT
TRBV5-4	TRBJ2-3	-	-	16	CASSSRQSTSTDTQYF	TGTGCCAGCAGCTCCCGACAGAGCACTAGCACAGATACGCAGTATTTT
TRBV3-1	TRBJ1-1	-	-	15	CASSSGDTGNTEAFF	TGTGCCAGCAGCTCCGGGGACACCGGGAACACTGAAGCTTTCTTT
TRBV9	TRBJ1-5	TRBD1	many	16	CASSVGGGGLGQPQHF	TGTGCCAGCAGCGTAGGTGGAGGGGGCCTAGGTCAGCCCCAGCATTTT
TRBV7-2	TRBJ2-2	TRBD1	few	16	CASSLGTGTYTGELFF	TGTGCCAGCAGCTTAGGGACAGGGACTTACACCGGGGAGCTGTTTTTT
TRBV6-1	TRBJ2-5	TRBD2	few	14	CASISRGVRETQYF	TGTGCCAGCATTTCACGGGGGGTGCGAGAGACCCAGTACTTC
TRBV12-3/TRBV12-4	TRBJ2-1	TRBD2	many	15	CASSRTSGVVDEQFF	TGTGCCAGCAGCCGGACTAGCGGGGTAGTCGATGAGCAGTTCTTC
TRBV20-1	TRBJ2-5	TRBD2	few	14	CSANLAGYQETQYF	TGCAGTGCTAATCTAGCGGGATACCAAGAGACCCAGTACTTC
TRBV5-1	TRBJ2-5	TRBD2	few	15	CASSLGSGRRETQYF	TGCGCCAGCAGCTTGGGTAGCGGGAGACGAGAGACCCAGTACTTC
TRBV29-1	TRBJ2-1	TRBD2	many	14	CSVERAGGYNEQFF	TGCAGCGTTGAACGAGCGGGAGGGTACAATGAGCAGTTCTTC
TRBV28	TRBJ1-2	-	-	12	CASRPDEGGYTF	TGTGCCAGCAGGCCCGACGAGGGTGGCTACACCTTC
TRBV4-3	TRBJ2-5	TRBD2	many	15	CASSYRAGPQETQYF	TGCGCCAGCAGCTACAGAGCGGGGCCGCAAGAGACCCAGTACTTC
TRBV5-5	TRBJ2-5	-	few	14	CASSLQVIGETQYF	TGTGCCAGCAGCTTGCAAGTAATTGGGGAGACCCAGTACTTC
TRBV20-1	TRBJ2-3	-	few	13	CSAQGGGRDTQYF	TGCAGTGCTCAGGGTGGGGGAAGGGATACGCAGTATTTT
TRBV20-1	TRBJ2-4	-	many	15	CSASAAPGYPNIQYF	TGCAGTGCTAGTGCGGCGCCCGGTTACCCAAACATTCAGTACTTC